The 3 T cell receptor beta chains below come from one sample, sequenced in a study of Graves' ophthalmopathy and Graves' hyperthyroidism. Amplification of the TCR beta CDR3 regions used RNA transcripts (as template). HTBI-primed first-round RT-PCR preceded second-round multiplex PCR. One entry per CDR3 protein, called by TCRdb with MiXCR from the multiplex PCR reads. The sample lists about 700,000 distinct CDR3 sequences, roughly two fifths occurring once. Sequenced material: peripheral blood. The receptors here all came from an adult man with Graves' ophthalmopathy.

V usage is TRBV20-1 and J usage is TRBJ1-6; D remains ambiguous. The CDR3 is made up of 14 amino acids. The V gene's germline CDR1 is DFQATT and CDR2 SNEGSKA (reference sequence). V was trimmed by 5 bases and J by 9 bases, leaving 17 bases between them. The CDR3: CSAHPPGVGSPLHF. CDR3 bases: TGCAGTGCTCATCCCCCGGGAGTAGGTTCACCCCTCCACTTT.

V and J are TRBV12-3 or TRBV12-4 and TRBJ2-7; the D is unclear. This CDR3 region has 13 residues. The ends were cut back, 6 bases at V and 3 bases at J, with 12 bases in the middle. In DNA, the CDR3 is TGTGCCAGCAGGCGGTCGGGTGTCTACGAGCAGTACTTC. Translated: CASRRSGVYEQYF.

This clonotype has a single count. V gene TRBV29-1 combines with J gene TRBJ2-5; no definite D call. The CDR3 contains 12 residues. Trimming pared 7 bases from V and 3 bases from J, leaving 12 bases between. CDR1 is SQVTM, CDR2 ANQGSEA, per germline. The CDR3 spells CSASRAKETQYF. The CDR3, as DNA: TGCAGCGCATCCCGGGCTAAAGAGACCCAGTACTTC.